The 24 T cell receptor beta chains below come from one sample, sequenced in a study of T cell responses to AZD1222 COVID-19 vaccine. Generated by immunoSEQ multiplex PCR, the TCRdb table keeps only in-frame clones and is missing some. The sample has some 110,000 clones, more than 80% seen once. The sequencing here drew on peripheral blood, taken on day 0 of AZD1222 vaccination. Receptor source: an adult in good health.

In its sample, this clone was seen once. The chain is built from TRBV19 and TRBJ2-1, with 9 bases identical to TRBD1. Germline CDR1 LNHDA, CDR2 SQIVND (reference sequence). The CDR3 sequence is 15 residues long. V gave up 1 base and J gave up 9 bases; unmatched junction bases: 7. The CDR3: CASSIGLRQGGEQFF. The CDR3 DNA follows: TGTGCCAGTAGTATAGGCCTTCGACAGGGGGGTGAGCAGTTCTTC.

V is TRBV24-1 and J is TRBJ1-4; 9 bases line up with TRBD1. The length of the CDR3 is 19 residues. Germline V CDR1 and CDR2: KGHDR, SFDVKD. J was trimmed by 4 bases and V by 4 bases; bases with no gene match: 15. The CDR3 nucleotides are TGTGCCACCAGTGACGTGCGTCCCGGGACAGGGCGGGGTAATGAAAAACTGTTTTTT. This translates into CATSDVRPGTGRGNEKLFF.

The chain joins TRBV28 to TRBJ1-2; TRBD1 matches 8 bases. The CDR3 has 14 amino acids. V lost 6 bases to trimming and J lost 8 bases; unmatched junction nucleotides: 11. Germline CDR1 and CDR2: MDHEN and SYDVKM. The CDR3 nucleotides are TGTGCCAGCAGGGGAAACAGGGGGGAGGGCGGCTACACCTTC. It encodes CASRGNRGEGGYTF.

This clone has just one count. This chain joins TRBV12-3 or TRBV12-4 and TRBJ1-1; D unclear. CDR3 length: 13 amino acids. V was cut by 7 bases and J by 2 bases, with 11 bases left in between. The CDR3 DNA is TGTGCCAGCACCCCCTCCCCCAACACTGAAGCTTTCTTT. This encodes CASTPSPNTEAFF.

The genes are TRBV11-2 and TRBJ1-6; D not certain. The germline V gene encodes CDR1 SGHAT and CDR2 FQNNGV. Between the trimmed V and J ends, which lost 1 base and 6 bases, there was a span of 10 bases. CDR3 length: 15 residues. The CDR3, as DNA: TGTGCCAGCAGCTTAGCCCCCCTCGGTAATTCACCCCTCCACTTT. It specifies CASSLAPLGNSPLHF.

The chain uses TRBV6-2 or TRBV6-3 and TRBJ2-7, with 9 positions matching TRBD1. Germline V gene data show CDR1 as MNHEY and CDR2 as SVGEGT. With 5 bases clipped from V and 2 bases from J, the junction kept 19 bases outside the gene matches. The CDR3 has 19 amino acids. CDR3 sequence: CASSPHPGTGNSFPYEQYF. CDR3 bases: TGTGCCAGCAGTCCCCATCCTGGGACAGGGAACTCCTTCCCCTACGAGCAGTACTTC.

The count of this clone is one. V gene TRBV4-1 combines with J gene TRBJ2-7; TRBD2 is a possible D gene (5 bases). CDR3 length: 13 amino acids. V was cut by 2 bases and J by 6 bases, with 11 bases left in between. CDR1 and CDR2 from the germline V gene are MGHRA and YSYEKL. The DNA of the CDR3 is TGCGCCAGCAGCCAACAGGACTGGGGCGAGCAGTACTTC. Translated: CASSQQDWGEQYF.

The rearrangement joins TRBV6-2 or TRBV6-3 to TRBJ2-1; D gene unclear. Trimming shortened V by 1 base and J by 8 bases, and 9 bases separated the two germline ends. The CDR3 length is 13 residues. Per the germline V gene, CDR1 is MNHEY and CDR2 is SVGEGT. In nucleotides, the CDR3 is TGTGCCAGCAGTTACTTCCCCTGGGATGAGCAGTTCTTC. Translation gives CASSYFPWDEQFF.

This clone has a single count. The chain uses TRBV7-2 and TRBJ2-1; weak D call: TRBD1 (7 bases). Trimming cost V 4 bases and J 5 bases, with 15 bases left between them. Germline CDR1 and CDR2: SGHTA and FQGNSA. There are 15 residues in the CDR3. The CDR3 coding sequence is TGTGCCAGCAGCTCAGGGGGGCTAGACGACAATGAGCAGTTCTTC. This translates into CASSSGGLDDNEQFF.

The V call is TRBV5-5, the J call TRBJ1-2; D not certain. The germline CDR1 and CDR2 sequences are SGHKS and YYEKEE (reference sequence). The CDR3 length is 15 residues. Trimming pared 0 bases from V and 1 base from J, leaving 10 bases between. CDR3 coding DNA: TGTGCCAGCAGCTTGGGACCGGACTATAACTATGGCTACACCTTC. This translates into CASSLGPDYNYGYTF.

This chain links TRBV27 with TRBJ1-1, with D possibly being TRBD1 (6 bases). Germline V gene data show CDR1 as MNHEY and CDR2 as SMNVEV (reference sequence). The CDR3 extends over 13 amino acids. The ends were cut back, 2 bases at V and 5 bases at J, with 9 bases in the middle. CDR3 amino acids: CASSLTGRTEAFF. The CDR3 coding sequence is TGTGCCAGCAGTTTAACAGGGAGGACTGAAGCTTTCTTT.

This clone is a singleton in its sample. The chain carries TRBV5-4 and TRBJ2-5, with TRBD1 matching 11 bases. Germline V lookup: CDR1 SGHNT, CDR2 YYREEE (reference sequence). V dropped 4 bases and J dropped 5; count of bases not matched to a gene: 7. There are 15 residues in the CDR3. CDR3 residues: CASSRGQGAWETQYF. The CDR3 coding sequence is TGTGCCAGCAGCCGCGGACAGGGGGCTTGGGAGACCCAGTACTTC.

This rearrangement joins TRBV28 to TRBJ1-6, with TRBD1 as a possible D gene (5 bases). The V gene's germline CDR1 is MDHEN and CDR2 SYDVKM. Trimming removed 4 bases at V and 0 bases at J, with 7 bases between. CDR3 length: 15 amino acids. CDR3 nucleotide sequence: TGTGCCAGCAGTTGGGGGAGCTCCTATAATTCACCCCTCCACTTT. Its protein is CASSWGSSYNSPLHF.

The rearrangement links TRBV7-2 to TRBJ2-2, with D possibly TRBD1 on 6 matching bases. In germline, CDR1 is SGHTA, CDR2 FQGNSA. The CDR3 spans 14 residues. The V end lost 4 bases, the J end lost 6 bases, and 12 bases lay between the germline ends. CDR3 sequence: CASSSQGLAGELFF. The CDR3 bases are TGTGCCAGCAGCTCTCAGGGGCTAGCCGGGGAGCTGTTTTTT.

This chain connects TRBV9 to TRBJ1-6; no definite D call. The V gene's germline CDR1 is SGDLS and CDR2 YYNGEE. V was cut by 4 bases and J by 0 bases, with 11 bases left in between. The CDR3 is 16 amino acids. This chain's CDR3 is CASSPDDGSYNSPLHF. The CDR3 region has the DNA TGTGCCAGCAGCCCCGATGATGGCTCCTATAATTCACCCCTCCACTTT.

J is TRBJ2-3 and V is TRBV27, with D unresolved. Germline V gene sequence: CDR1 MNHEY, CDR2 SMNVEV (reference sequence). V was clipped by 3 bases and J by 1 base, with 5 bases between them. CDR3 length: 13 residues. The CDR3 sequence is CASSFRRTDTQYF. In DNA, the CDR3 is TGTGCCAGCAGTTTCAGGCGCACAGATACGCAGTATTTT.

This rearrangement joins TRBV9 to TRBJ2-7; 7 bases match TRBD2. Germline CDR1 reads SGDLS; CDR2 reads YYNGEE. This CDR3 contains 15 residues. After removal of 3 bases from V and 2 bases from J, the junction contained 8 bases not matched to a gene. The CDR3 reads CASSAQAGPTYEQYF. CDR3 DNA sequence: TGTGCCAGCAGCGCCCAAGCGGGGCCTACCTACGAGCAGTACTTC.

CDR3 bases: TGTGCCAGCAGTGAACCCATGGGGGGAACGGGGACTGAAGCTTTCTTT. Protein: CASSEPMGGTGTEAFF. The chain uses TRBV28 and TRBJ1-1; D is possibly TRBD1 (5 bases). V was cut by 5 bases and J by 5 bases, with 21 bases left in between. This CDR3 comprises 16 residues. Germline CDR1 reads MDHEN; CDR2 reads SYDVKM.

V usage is TRBV24-1 and J usage is TRBJ2-1; tentatively, D is TRBD2 (5 bases). This CDR3 is 14 amino acids long. CDR1 and CDR2 from the germline V gene are KGHDR and SFDVKD. V dropped 5 bases and J dropped 6 bases, with 13 bases sitting between them. The CDR3 DNA reads TGTGCCACCAGTGGAGGGCTTAGGTCCAATGAGCAGTTCTTC. It specifies CATSGGLRSNEQFF.

This sequence joins TRBV6-5 and TRBJ1-3; 7 positions match TRBD1. The CDR3 runs to 15 residues. Trimming cost V 5 bases and J 4 bases; bases outside gene matches: 8. Germline-derived CDR1 and CDR2 are MNHEY and SVGAGI. CDR3: CASSRTGDGGNTIYF. The CDR3 DNA sequence: TGTGCCAGCAGTCGGACAGGAGATGGGGGAAACACCATATATTTT.

V and J are TRBV28 and TRBJ2-3; 9 bases line up with TRBD2. Germline loops: CDR1 MDHEN, CDR2 SYDVKM. V was pared by 5 bases and J by 2 bases, with 8 bases of the junction left unmatched. The CDR3 is made up of 16 amino acids. CDR3 region: CASSPGLALNTDTQYF. The CDR3, as DNA: TGTGCCAGCAGTCCCGGACTAGCGCTAAACACAGATACGCAGTATTTT.

The chain couples TRBV19 to TRBJ2-5; D uncertain. Trimming left V 5 bases short and J 3 bases short, with 10 bases between. CDR1 is LNHDA, CDR2 SQIVND, per germline (reference sequence). CDR3 length: 13 residues. The CDR3 bases are TGTGCCAGTAGTGCGGTCCGGGAAGAGACCCAGTACTTC. This gives the protein CASSAVREETQYF.

The genes are TRBV2 and TRBJ1-1; tentatively, D is TRBD1 (6 bases). The V and J ends lost 2 bases and 10 bases respectively, with 14 bases between them. CDR3 length: 13 amino acids. The germline CDR1 and CDR2 sequences are SNHLY and FYNNEI. In DNA, the CDR3 is TGTGCCAGCAGTGAATGGCAGGCCAGGGGAGCTTTCTTT. This gives the protein CASSEWQARGAFF.

The V and J genes are TRBV6-5 and TRBJ1-5; a weak D match, TRBD1 (6 bases). This CDR3 is 13 amino acids long. The germline V gene encodes CDR1 MNHEY and CDR2 SVGAGI. Trimming left V 1 base short and J 7 bases short, with 8 bases between. The CDR3 protein is CASSYYRGQPQHF. The CDR3 nucleotides read TGTGCCAGCAGTTACTATAGGGGGCAGCCCCAGCATTTT.